The 14 T cell receptor beta chains given below trace back to one sample, sequenced in a study of patients and donors after allogeneic stem cell transplantation. Using its own MiXCR run on the RT-PCR reads, TCRdb lists one record per CDR3 protein. Among approximately 210,000 distinct CDR3 sequences listed, around two fifths were seen once. Sequencing was performed on blood, either unsorted or a sorted T cell fraction (not recorded which). The receptors derive from a human donor who was either an allogeneic HSCT recipient or a stem cell or donor lymphocyte infusion donor (not recorded which). It is not recorded whose cells these are; they may come from a transplant donor.

The gene calls are TRBV20-1 and TRBJ1-4; TRBD1 matches at 7 bases. The CDR3 loop spans 17 amino acids. Germline values: CDR1 DFQATT, CDR2 SNEGSKA (reference sequence). V trimming: 1 base; J trimming: 3 bases; junction bases outside the gene matches: 11. The CDR3 DNA sequence: TGCAGTGCTAGAGGGGAGACAGGGAGAGGTTCTAATGAAAAACTGTTTTTT. Protein sequence: CSARGETGRGSNEKLFF.

The J gene is TRBJ2-7, the V gene TRBV25-1; D is possibly TRBD1 (6 bases). Germline assignment: CDR1 MGHDK and CDR2 SYGVNS. The V and J ends lost 5 bases and 4 bases respectively, with 12 bases between them. This CDR3 has 13 amino acids. The CDR3 bases are TGTGCCAGCAGTCCCCGGACAGCATACGAGCAGTACTTC. Translated: CASSPRTAYEQYF.

The chain couples TRBV7-9 to TRBJ2-5; TRBD2 aligns across 9 bases. The CDR3 has 14 amino acids. Germline V lookup: CDR1 SEHNR, CDR2 FQNEAQ (reference sequence). Trimming at V came to 8 bases and at J to 0 bases, leaving 4 bases not matched to a gene. CDR3: CASFLAGDQETQYF. In DNA, the CDR3 is TGTGCCAGCTTTTTAGCGGGAGACCAAGAGACCCAGTACTTC.

The sample holds a few counts of this clonotype. V is TRBV5-5 and J is TRBJ2-5, with D uncertain. V lost 4 bases and J 4 bases, leaving 14 bases between the germline ends. This CDR3 has 14 residues. Germline V lookup: CDR1 SGHKS, CDR2 YYEKEE (reference sequence). The CDR3 coding sequence is TGTGCCAGCAGCCCCGGATGGGCAGGAGAGACCCAGTACTTC. This translates into CASSPGWAGETQYF.

This clonotype was detected a few times. This rearrangement joins TRBV20-1 to TRBJ1-2; TRBD1 might be the D (6 bases). V lost 1 base and J lost 4, with 10 bases in between. CDR3 length: 13 residues. Per the germline V gene, CDR1 is DFQATT and CDR2 is SNEGSKA (reference sequence). The CDR3 DNA is TGCAGTGCTAGAGCAGAAGGGGGCTATGGCTACACCTTC. This codes for CSARAEGGYGYTF.

The sample holds a few counts of this clonotype. The genes are TRBV6-5 and TRBJ1-1; no clear D gene. This CDR3 contains 11 residues. CDR1 MNHEY and CDR2 SVGAGI come from the germline V gene. V lost 8 bases and J lost 1, with 5 bases in between. The CDR3 nucleotides read TGTGCCAGCGGGCCGAACACTGAAGCTTTCTTT. This codes for CASGPNTEAFF.

This clonotype was counted once. This chain links TRBV30 with TRBJ1-2; D is undetermined. Germline CDR1 GTSNPN, CDR2 SVGIG (reference sequence). This CDR3 spans 14 amino acids. V was pared by 0 bases and J by 8 bases, with 16 bases between. The CDR3 nucleotides are TGTGCCTGGAGTGTACACCTTGGTACTAGCGGCTACACCTTC. This sequence encodes CAWSVHLGTSGYTF.

The chain recombines TRBV20-1 with TRBJ2-6; no clear D. The V end was cut by 8 bases, the J end by 0 bases, with 8 bases between. This CDR3 has 13 amino acids. Germline lookup yields CDR1 DFQATT and CDR2 SNEGSKA (reference sequence). The CDR3 sequence: CSPWASGANVLTF. The CDR3 region has the DNA TGCAGTCCGTGGGCCTCTGGGGCCAACGTCCTGACTTTC.

This clonotype was seen more than once but under ten times. V and J are TRBV5-1 and TRBJ2-2; D gene unclear. The germline gives CDR1 SGHRS, CDR2 YFSETQ. The V end lost 0 bases, the J end lost 3 bases, and 12 bases lay between the germline ends. This CDR3 region has 16 residues. CDR3: CASSLASSAYTGELFF. The CDR3 bases are TGCGCCAGCAGCTTGGCCTCAAGCGCTTACACCGGGGAGCTGTTTTTT.

This clonotype was seen a single time. The chain couples TRBV6-5 to TRBJ2-1; 7 positions agree with TRBD2. The CDR3 has 14 residues. J was trimmed by 7 bases and V by 2 bases; bases with no gene match: 5. Germline CDR1 reads MNHEY; CDR2 reads SVGAGI. This chain's CDR3 is CASSYTGAGNEQFF. CDR3 nucleotides: TGTGCCAGCAGTTACACGGGAGCGGGGAATGAGCAGTTCTTC.

This clonotype was observed a handful of times. An end of the junction differs from the germline gene, which may be a read error. The V gene is TRBV29-1, the J gene TRBJ1-4, with D hard to call. The CDR3 covers 11 residues. From germline, CDR1 is SQVTM and CDR2 ANQGSEA. In DNA, the CDR3 is TGCAGCGTTGAAGTTAACGACATTTTTTCTTTT. This encodes CSVEVNDIFSF. Combining the CDR3 with reference TRBV29-1 and TRBJ1-4 gives the whole variable domain SAVISQKPSRDICQRGTSLTIQCQVDSQVTMMFWYRQQPGQSLTLIATANQGSEATYESGFVIDKFPISRPNLTFSTLTVSNMSPEDSSIYLCSVEVNDIFSFGSGTQLSVL.

J is TRBJ2-7 and V is TRBV4-3; 9 bases map to TRBD2. Germline CDR1 and CDR2: LGHNA and YSLEER. The CDR3 contains 17 residues. V dropped 0 bases and J dropped 0; count of bases not matched to a gene: 6. The CDR3 region has the DNA TGCGCCAGCAGCCAAGATTGGACTAGCGCAAGCTCCTACGAGCAGTACTTC. Translation gives CASSQDWTSASSYEQYF.

This clonotype was observed a handful of times. The J gene is TRBJ2-3, the V gene TRBV27; no clear D. Trimming cost V 6 bases and J 2 bases, with 9 bases left between them. Per germline, CDR1 MNHEY and CDR2 SMNVEV (reference sequence). CDR3 length: 13 residues. The CDR3 reads CASRLTLTDTQYF. The CDR3 DNA sequence: TGTGCCAGCAGGCTTACCCTCACAGATACGCAGTATTTT.

This clonotype showed up just a few times. The V gene is TRBV27, the J gene TRBJ1-5; D is possibly TRBD1 (5 bases). The V end was cut by 6 bases, the J end by 7 bases, with 22 bases between. Germline loops: CDR1 MNHEY, CDR2 SMNVEV (reference sequence). This CDR3 is built from 16 residues. The CDR3 bases are TGTGCCAGCAGCTCCGGGGGACTCCCGCTTGGGCAGCCCCAGCATTTT. Amino acid sequence: CASSSGGLPLGQPQHF.